This T cell receptor (beta chain) was obtained from a study of T cells after yellow fever vaccination. Study observations and caveats: Across the CD4 and CD8 compartments, a small share of clonotypes was present in both.

J gave up 5 bases and V 0 bases, and 4 bases lay outside the gene matches. CDR1 SGHNT and CDR2 YYREEE come from the germline V gene (reference sequence). The CDR3 runs to 14 residues. This clonotype has a handful of counts. Its antigen is undetermined. TCRdb used MiXCR to reprocess the 5' RACE reads, holding one entry per CDR3 protein. The table includes about 500,000 distinct CDR3 sequences, about 15% detected once. Sample: PBMCs, taken more than 4 days after the first yellow fever vaccination. The chain uses TRBV5-4 and TRBJ2-7; 8 bases align to TRBD2. This TCR came from a man aged 18 to 29 who received the YFV17D yellow fever vaccine. DNA for the CDR3: TGTGCCAGCAGCTTGGTACCGGGGGGGCACGAGCAGTACGTC. Protein: CASSLVPGGHEQYV.